These T cell receptor beta chains were read from a single sample in a study of shared clonotypes between healthy human individuals. Using immunoSEQ multiplex PCR, the repertoire was profiled, and TCRdb retains in-frame clones only, with some absent. The sample carries about 1 million clones, approximately 72% recorded once. The sequencing input was memory CD4+ T cells sorted from blood. These receptors came from a man younger than 30 in good health. Each CDR3 is given with its conserved first and last residue. D genes are given only for firm matches. Part of the rows lack a size; the others show once, few, many or a class for expanded clones.

TRBJ1-1	-	TRBD1	TRBV25-1	TGTGCCAGCATCCCGACAGGGTTGAACACTGAAGCTTTCTTT	CASIPTGLNTEAFF
TRBJ2-7	-	TRBD1	TRBV28	TGTGCCAGCAGGACGACAGGGACCCCGGGCGAGCAGTACTTC	CASRTTGTPGEQYF
TRBJ1-5	-	-	TRBV11-2	TGTGCCAGCAGCTTAGGAGGGGTTGGCAATCAGCCCCAGCATTTT	CASSLGGVGNQPQHF
TRBJ2-1	-	TRBD1	TRBV19	TGTGCCAGTAGCAACCGGGACAGATTTATCAATGAGCAGTTCTTC	CASSNRDRFINEQFF
TRBJ2-5	-	-	TRBV5-4	TGTGCCAGCGCTAATTCTAGGGGGGGACGAGAGACCCAGTACTTC	CASANSRGGRETQYF
TRBJ2-2	-	TRBD1	TRBV11-2	TGTGCCAGCAGCCCAAGAGGGGGCTCCGGGGAGCTGTTTTTT	CASSPRGGSGELFF
TRBJ2-3	few	-	TRBV9	TGTGCCAGCAGCCAAGACTGGTCGGATACGCAGTATTTT	CASSQDWSDTQYF
TRBJ2-3	few	TRBD1	TRBV5-6	TGTGCCAGCAGCCGACAGGGGGATACGCAGTATTTT	CASSRQGDTQYF
TRBJ2-1	few	-	TRBV2	TGTGCCAGCAGGGGAGCGGCGGGACAATATGGTGAGCAGTTCTTC	CASRGAAGQYGEQFF
TRBJ2-3	-	TRBD2	TRBV10-3	TGTGCCATCACCCCGGGACTAGCGGGGGGGCGGGATACGCAGTATTTT	CAITPGLAGGRDTQYF
TRBJ1-1	-	-	TRBV25-1	TGTGCCAGCAGTGAATATGGGCACATGAACACTGAAGCTTTCTTT	CASSEYGHMNTEAFF
TRBJ2-5	once	-	TRBV6-5	TGTGCCAGCGGGAACCGGGCAGGGACCCAGTACTTC	CASGNRAGTQYF
TRBJ1-2	few	-	TRBV10-3	TGTGCCATCAGTGAGGAGGCGGACTATGGCTACACCTTC	CAISEEADYGYTF
TRBJ2-7	-	-	TRBV11-2	TGTGCCAGCAGCTTAGTCGGTAGTTGGGCCGCGGAGCAGTACTTC	CASSLVGSWAAEQYF
TRBJ2-3	-	TRBD2	TRBV28	TGTGCCAGCAGTTTAATGACGGGGGGGCCATCAGATACGCAGTATTTT	CASSLMTGGPSDTQYF
TRBJ2-1	-	-	TRBV28	TGTGCCAGCAGTTTAAATACCGGGAATGAGCAGTTCTTC	CASSLNTGNEQFF
TRBJ2-3	-	-	TRBV10-3	TGTGCCACCGCTAGGGTAGGGCGGACAGATACGCAGTATTTT	CATARVGRTDTQYF
TRBJ1-2	-	TRBD1	TRBV6-5	TGTGCCAGCAGACGCGACAGGGGAAGGAATTATGGCTACACCTTC	CASRRDRGRNYGYTF
TRBJ2-7	few	TRBD2	TRBV29-1	TGCAGCGTTGAAGAGGGGGGGTACGAGCAGTACTTC	CSVEEGGYEQYF
TRBJ1-5	-	TRBD1	TRBV19	TGTGCCAGTGACGGGCAGGGGGGGGCCCAGCCCCAGCATTTT	CASDGQGGAQPQHF
TRBJ2-7	-	TRBD2	TRBV7-2	TGTGCCAGCAGCTTAGCGAGGACTAGCGGGATCTCCTACGAGCAGTACTTC	CASSLARTSGISYEQYF
TRBJ2-7	few	-	TRBV5-6	TGTGCCAGCAGCTTGGAGGGTTACGAGCAGTACTTC	CASSLEGYEQYF
TRBJ1-6	-	-	TRBV6-5	TGTGCCAGCAGTTACTCGTCTGGGGATAATTCACCCCTCCACTTT	CASSYSSGDNSPLHF
TRBJ1-4	-	TRBD1	TRBV18	TGTGCCAGCTCGTCCGGGACAGGGGGCATAGCTAATGAAAAACTGTTTTTT	CASSSGTGGIANEKLFF
TRBJ2-6	-	TRBD1	TRBV28	TGTGCCAGCAGTTCTTACAGGGGATGGGGCTCTGGGGCCAACGTCCTGACTTTC	CASSSYRGWGSGANVLTF
TRBJ1-1	-	-	TRBV6-5	TGTGCCAGCAGTTACCGGGGGGCGAACACTGAAGCTTTCTTT	CASSYRGANTEAFF
TRBJ2-2	-	-	TRBV7-9	TGTGCCAGCAGCTTAAAATCCACCGGGGAGCTGTTTTTT	CASSLKSTGELFF
TRBJ2-1	-	TRBD2	TRBV5-4	TGTGCCAGCAGCTTGGATGCTAGCGGGGGGGCCGATAAGTTCTTC	CASSLDASGGADKFF
TRBJ1-1	-	TRBD1	TRBV7-2	TGTGCCAGCAGCTTGACAGGGGGCAGCCCTGAAGCTTTCTTT	CASSLTGGSPEAFF
TRBJ2-5	-	-	TRBV10-1	TGCGCCAGCAGTGAGGGAGGAAAAGAGACCCAGTACTTC	CASSEGGKETQYF
TRBJ1-5	-	TRBD1	TRBV7-3	TGTGCCAGCAGCTTGGGGACAGGGGATAGCAATCAGCCCCAGCATTTT	CASSLGTGDSNQPQHF
TRBJ2-5	-	-	TRBV27	TGTGCCAGCAGTTTATTTACCCAAGAGACCCAGTACTTC	CASSLFTQETQYF
TRBJ1-1	-	-	TRBV7-2	TGTGCCAGCAGCCCGCGAGGGGGATCTAGGAACACTGAAGCTTTCTTT	CASSPRGGSRNTEAFF
TRBJ1-2	many	-	TRBV9	TGTGCCAGCAGCGTAGACTCAGACGGCTATGGCTACACCTTC	CASSVDSDGYGYTF
TRBJ1-4	-	-	TRBV27	TGTGCCAGCAGTTTATCCCCCACAACTAATGAAAAACTGTTTTTT	CASSLSPTTNEKLFF
TRBJ2-3	-	-	TRBV7-6	TGTGCCAGCAGCTTAGTCGGGGACGGCCGTCGGTACACAGATACGCAGTATTTT	CASSLVGDGRRYTDTQYF
TRBJ2-3	-	-	TRBV28	TGTGCCAGCAGTTTTTCGGATACGCAGTATTTT	CASSFSDTQYF
TRBJ2-7	few	TRBD2	TRBV5-1	TGCGCCAGCAAGGAGCGGGGTGGACCACTAGTCTCCTACGAGCAGTACTTC	CASKERGGPLVSYEQYF
TRBJ2-2	-	-	TRBV12-5	TGTGCTAGTGGTCCAGAACGCAGCGGGGAGCTGTTTTTT	CASGPERSGELFF
TRBJ1-5	-	TRBD1	TRBV11-2	TGTGCCAGCAGCCCGGGGACCGGGACAGGGGTACCAAATCAGCCCCAGCATTTT	CASSPGTGTGVPNQPQHF
TRBJ2-2	-	-	TRBV30	TGTGCCTGGACACGGACAGATACCGGGGAGCTGTTTTTT	CAWTRTDTGELFF
TRBJ2-1	-	-	TRBV9	TGTGCCAGCAGCGTTGCGGGTGAGCCCTACAATGAGCAGTTCTTC	CASSVAGEPYNEQFF
TRBJ2-5	-	TRBD2	TRBV7-2	TGTGCCAGCAGCTTAAGACTAGCGGGAGGTGGGGAGACCCAGTACTTC	CASSLRLAGGGETQYF
TRBJ1-2	few	-	TRBV5-1	TGCGCCAGCAGCCGCGATAACTATGGCTACACCTTC	CASSRDNYGYTF
TRBJ1-4	once	-	TRBV6-6	TGTGCCAGCAGTTACTTCGGTTCAACTAATGAAAAACTGTTTTTT	CASSYFGSTNEKLFF
TRBJ2-2	-	-	TRBV5-1	TGCGCCAGCAGCCCCCCGCACCGCGGGAACACCGGGGAGCTGTTTTTT	CASSPPHRGNTGELFF
TRBJ2-7	-	TRBD2	TRBV28	TGTGCCAGCTTTCCGACGGGAACTACGGGGGGTGAGCAGTACTTC	CASFPTGTTGGEQYF
TRBJ2-2	-	-	TRBV2	TGTGCCAGCAGTGAGGTCAACACCGGGGAGCTGTTTTTT	CASSEVNTGELFF
TRBJ2-1	-	TRBD2	TRBV27	TGTGCCAGCAGCCGACAAAGCGGGAGATCAGCCAATGAGCAGTTCTTC	CASSRQSGRSANEQFF
TRBJ2-7	-	TRBD1	TRBV2	TGTGCCAGCACTCCCGGGACAGGAGGCGGCGAGCAGTACTTC	CASTPGTGGGEQYF
TRBJ2-5	-	-	TRBV7-9	TGTGCCAGCAGCCCTCGACAGGGAGGGGAGACCCAGTACTTC	CASSPRQGGETQYF
TRBJ2-5	-	TRBD2	TRBV5-1	TGCGCCAGCAGTCACTCTAGCGGGGAAGAGACCCAGTACTTC	CASSHSSGEETQYF
TRBJ1-4	-	-	TRBV9	TGTGCCAGCAGCCAGAGGGGTGCAACTAATGAAAAACTGTTTTTT	CASSQRGATNEKLFF
TRBJ2-7	-	-	TRBV6-5	TGTGCCAGCAGGGTGGGGGTTGATGTCTACGAGCAGTACTTC	CASRVGVDVYEQYF
TRBJ1-3	-	-	TRBV30	TGTGCCTGGAGCCAGACGGGGTCCAGGGGAAACACCATATATTTT	CAWSQTGSRGNTIYF